The rows below give T cell receptor beta chains drawn from one sample of a study of blood T cells in healthy people across ages. TCRdb re-called the 5' RACE reads with MiXCR, one entry per CDR3 protein. Here the sample spans about 970,000 distinct CDR3 sequences, about 53% being singletons. Sequencing input: blood. These receptor sequences come from a woman aged 55-70 years in good health. Both conserved end residues are part of each CDR3. Fields, in order: V gene, CDR3 protein.

v_gene: TRBV7-9; CDR3aa: CASSLGGTVHEQFF
v_gene: TRBV7-9; CDR3aa: CASSLVLAGNTMRQFF
v_gene: TRBV2; CDR3aa: CASSPETYNEQFF
v_gene: TRBV11-2; CDR3aa: CASSPQGLKSTEAFF
v_gene: TRBV12-3/TRBV12-4; CDR3aa: CASSATLPPNGEQYF
v_gene: TRBV7-2; CDR3aa: CASSAPRTRPYEQYF
v_gene: TRBV7-9; CDR3aa: CASSLIGKTYEQYF
v_gene: TRBV7-9; CDR3aa: CASSLDRTSGGYNEQFF
v_gene: TRBV29-1; CDR3aa: CSVWDRGSDEQYF
v_gene: TRBV6-2/TRBV6-3; CDR3aa: CASSLAGDLYNEQFF
v_gene: TRBV4-3; CDR3aa: CASKIDRGYNEQFF
v_gene: TRBV28; CDR3aa: CASSSSGTGREKLFF
v_gene: TRBV7-9; CDR3aa: CASSPREANEQFF
v_gene: TRBV7-8; CDR3aa: CASSPGPAGDTQYF
v_gene: TRBV6-5; CDR3aa: CASSSFSSYEQYF
v_gene: TRBV20-1; CDR3aa: CSARDRASGYNEQFF
v_gene: TRBV12-3/TRBV12-4; CDR3aa: CASSLSGGRYNEQFF
v_gene: TRBV6-1; CDR3aa: CASSEEAGSNYGYTF
v_gene: TRBV11-2; CDR3aa: CASSSGHTDTQYF
v_gene: TRBV27; CDR3aa: CATRFSGGKETQYF
v_gene: TRBV7-3; CDR3aa: CASSLVGRGADTQYF
v_gene: TRBV20-1; CDR3aa: CSADPGGGNSPLHF
v_gene: TRBV29-1; CDR3aa: CSVEMPGVDMQYF
v_gene: TRBV28; CDR3aa: CASSPSLAGQETQYF
v_gene: TRBV7-9; CDR3aa: CTSSLDGFGYTF
v_gene: TRBV5-1; CDR3aa: CASSLAYHQETQYF
v_gene: TRBV20-1; CDR3aa: CSAGRGPSYEQYF
v_gene: TRBV7-2; CDR3aa: CASRSGTGAGQPQHF
v_gene: TRBV2; CDR3aa: CASSAWYPRDTQYF
v_gene: TRBV7-6; CDR3aa: CASRPRIAGGPTDTQYF
v_gene: TRBV4-1; CDR3aa: CASSQDFAATDTQYF
v_gene: TRBV7-2; CDR3aa: CASSPPPDEKLFF
v_gene: TRBV20-1; CDR3aa: CSAGIQPQHF
v_gene: TRBV28; CDR3aa: CASAGGAAYEQYF
v_gene: TRBV7-9; CDR3aa: CASSSTGDNQPQHF
v_gene: TRBV20-1; CDR3aa: CSARKTGLQETQYF
v_gene: TRBV28; CDR3aa: CASSPPVMLETQYF
v_gene: TRBV20-1; CDR3aa: CSAPGIGPYEQYF
v_gene: TRBV2; CDR3aa: CASEEDTLYGYTF
v_gene: TRBV7-9; CDR3aa: CASSPRERDEQYF
v_gene: TRBV2; CDR3aa: CASSEGIWANVLTF
v_gene: TRBV15; CDR3aa: CATSKSSGRDGYEQYF
v_gene: TRBV20-1; CDR3aa: CSARVGTGQYNEQFF
v_gene: TRBV29-1; CDR3aa: CSVDQGGRGGEAFF
v_gene: TRBV20-1; CDR3aa: CSAPPPGVWANVLTF
v_gene: TRBV29-1; CDR3aa: CSVEENSETQYF
v_gene: TRBV20-1; CDR3aa: CSARGLAGGFAEQYF